A selection of T cell receptor beta chains follows, all from one sample in a study of T-cell reconstitution after alpha-beta-depleted transplantation in children. TCRdb used MiXCR to reprocess the PCR reads, holding one entry per CDR3 protein. The sample includes 55,000 to 70,000 distinct CDR3 sequences, around 9.9% of them seen just once. This sample comprised PBMCs, obtained before TCRalphabeta/CD19-depleted stem cell transplant. These TCRs come from a boy younger than 18 with acute myeloid leukemia, due to receive a stem cell transplant. CDR3s include the opening cysteine and the closing phenylalanine or tryptophan. The D gene is left open where the match is weak. Clone size is not always given. Where it is, it says once, few, many or a class for expanded clones.

V,size,J,D,length,DNA,CDR3
TRBV11-2,.,TRBJ2-2,TRBD2,16,TGTGCCAGCAGCTTACTGGGGGGGAAGAACACCGGGGAGCTGTTTTTT,CASSLLGGKNTGELFF
TRBV10-1,.,TRBJ1-5,.,13,TGCGCCAGCAGTGAAGGGGTCAATCAGCCCCAGCATTTT,CASSEGVNQPQHF
TRBV12-3/TRBV12-4,.,TRBJ1-2,TRBD1,15,TGTGCCAGCAGTCTCCTGACAGGGGGCACGGATGGCTACACCTTC,CASSLLTGGTDGYTF
TRBV5-6,many,TRBJ2-1,.,14,TGTGCCAGCAGCTTGGAAAGGTCCTACAATGAGCAGTTCTTC,CASSLERSYNEQFF
TRBV12-3/TRBV12-4,many,TRBJ2-1,.,17,TGTGCCAGCAGTTTACTCTCCAGCCCGAGCTCCTACAATGAGCAGTTCTTC,CASSLLSSPSSYNEQFF
TRBV18,.,TRBJ2-5,.,15,TGTGCCAGCTCGTCCGTCCTTTTGGACCAAGAGACCCAGTACTTC,CASSSVLLDQETQYF
TRBV5-1,many,TRBJ2-3,.,12,TGCGCCAGCTCCCATCCCGGGGATACGCAGTATTTT,CASSHPGDTQYF
TRBV7-8,many,TRBJ1-5,.,13,TGTGCCAGCAGCTTAGGGTTAGGTCAGCCCCAGCATTTT,CASSLGLGQPQHF
TRBV23-1,.,TRBJ2-7,.,12,TGCGCCAGCGGTCAGGACTTTTACGAGCAGTACTTC,CASGQDFYEQYF
TRBV20-1,.,TRBJ2-5,.,17,TGCAGTGCTAGAGACCCAAAACTAGCTACTGAAGAAGAGACCCAGTACTTC,CSARDPKLATEEETQYF
TRBV20-1,many,TRBJ2-3,.,14,TGCAGTGCTAGAAATTGGTTGCACACAGATACGCAGTATTTT,CSARNWLHTDTQYF
TRBV7-3,many,TRBJ2-1,TRBD2,18,TGTGCCAGCAGCTTATTAGTTCTAGGGGCTAGCGGGAGTGGGGAGCAGTTCTTC,CASSLLVLGASGSGEQFF
TRBV6-5,many,TRBJ2-1,.,15,TGTGCCAGCAGTTACGTCGGACTCTCCTACAATGAGCAGTTCTTC,CASSYVGLSYNEQFF
TRBV7-9,many,TRBJ2-7,TRBD1,14,TGTGCCAGCAGCTTTGGGGACAGGGGTTACGAGCAGTACTTC,CASSFGDRGYEQYF
TRBV2,many,TRBJ2-3,.,14,TGTGCCAGCAGCTGGGGAGTAGGAACAGATACGCAGTATTTT,CASSWGVGTDTQYF
TRBV5-1,many,TRBJ2-1,TRBD1,15,TGCGCCAGCAGCTTAGGGGGGACAGGATACAATGAGCAGTTCTTC,CASSLGGTGYNEQFF
TRBV6-6,.,TRBJ1-1,TRBD1,12,TGTGCCAGTGACAGGGTGAACACTGAAGCTTTCTTT,CASDRVNTEAFF
TRBV7-3,many,TRBJ2-2,.,15,TGTGCCAGCAGCCCCGTTCTAGCAAACACCGGGGAGCTGTTTTTT,CASSPVLANTGELFF
TRBV10-3,many,TRBJ2-7,.,12,TGTGCCATCAGTTCGGACGACTACGAGCAGTACTTC,CAISSDDYEQYF
TRBV5-1,many,TRBJ2-1,.,16,TGCGCCAGCAGACCACGAAGCGGACTCTCCTACAATGAGCAGTTCTTC,CASRPRSGLSYNEQFF
TRBV24-1,many,TRBJ2-2,TRBD1,18,TGTGCCACCAGTGATTTAGGACTGGGACAGGGTAACACCGGGGAGCTGTTTTTT,CATSDLGLGQGNTGELFF
TRBV29-1,many,TRBJ2-1,TRBD1,15,TGCAGCGTGGGACAGGGGGCGAGCTCCTACAATGAGCAGTTCTTC,CSVGQGASSYNEQFF
TRBV29-1,many,TRBJ1-1,.,14,TGCAGCGTTAAGGGACCTGGGAAGAACACTGAAGCTTTCTTT,CSVKGPGKNTEAFF
TRBV5-5,.,TRBJ1-2,TRBD1,14,TGTGCCAGCAGCCTACCCGGGACAGGGGATGGCTACACCTTC,CASSLPGTGDGYTF
TRBV7-9,many,TRBJ2-3,TRBD1,14,TGTGCCAGCAGCACGCAGGGGGTGACAGATACGCAGTATTTT,CASSTQGVTDTQYF
TRBV6-2/TRBV6-3,many,TRBJ2-5,TRBD2,14,TGTGCCAGCAGTCTTGGACTAGCGAGGGAGACCCAGTACTTC,CASSLGLARETQYF
TRBV5-1,many,TRBJ1-1,TRBD1,15,TGCGCCAGCAGCTTCTTAGGGGGCGCGAACACTGAAGCTTTCTTT,CASSFLGGANTEAFF
TRBV11-2,few,TRBJ2-1,TRBD2,15,TGTGCCAGCAGCGCGACTAGCGGGGGTTACAATGAGCAGTTCTTC,CASSATSGGYNEQFF
TRBV7-2,many,TRBJ2-4,.,13,TGTGCCAGCAGAACCCCCCCGGGGAACATTCAGTACTTC,CASRTPPGNIQYF
TRBV7-2,.,TRBJ2-1,.,15,TGTGCCAGCAGCCCTCCACTATGGGGGGCGAATGAGCAGTTCTTC,CASSPPLWGANEQFF
TRBV7-8,many,TRBJ2-1,TRBD2,16,TGTGCCAGCTCATCGGGAGGGTCGAGCTCCTACAATGAGCAGTTCTTC,CASSSGGSSSYNEQFF
TRBV6-2/TRBV6-3,many,TRBJ2-1,TRBD1,14,TGTGCCAGCAGGGGGACAGGGTCGGTCAATGAGCAGTTCTTC,CASRGTGSVNEQFF
TRBV2,few,TRBJ1-2,TRBD1,15,TGTGCCAGCAGTCCCGGGACAGGGCGACTCTATGGCTACACCTTC,CASSPGTGRLYGYTF
TRBV20-1,many,TRBJ1-5,TRBD1,12,TGCAGTGTACGGACAGGCGATCAGCCCCAGCATTTT,CSVRTGDQPQHF
TRBV12-3/TRBV12-4,many,TRBJ1-6,TRBD1,16,TGTGCCAGCAGTTTAACAGGGGGGGGTCTTAATTCACCCCTCCACTTT,CASSLTGGGLNSPLHF
TRBV4-2,many,TRBJ2-1,.,13,TGTGCCAGCAGCCAGGGACTCTACAATGAGCAGTTCTTC,CASSQGLYNEQFF
TRBV9,many,TRBJ2-2,.,16,TGTGCCAGCAGCGTTCGTGGCCAGATGAACACCGGGGAGCTGTTTTTT,CASSVRGQMNTGELFF
TRBV10-2,many,TRBJ2-2,TRBD2,14,TGCGCCAGCAGTGATTTGGGGGGGACCGGGGAGCTGTTTTTT,CASSDLGGTGELFF
TRBV9,.,TRBJ2-1,TRBD2,14,TGTGCCAGCAGCTTCGGGACTAGGAACAATGAGCAGTTCTTC,CASSFGTRNNEQFF
TRBV11-2,many,TRBJ2-3,TRBD2,16,TGTGCCAGCAGCTTCGGACTAGCGGGAAACACAGATACGCAGTATTTT,CASSFGLAGNTDTQYF